One sample yielded the 16 T cell receptor beta chains listed below, sequenced in a study of T cell changes during pregnancy in multiple sclerosis. Only in-frame clones appear in the TCRdb table, and some are missing; sequencing was by immunoSEQ multiplex PCR. The table shows about 30,000 clones, with 89% occurring only once. The sample consisted of CD8+ T cells from peripheral blood mononuclear cells, taken in the second trimester of pregnancy. The receptors were sampled from a female donor with multiple sclerosis, enrolled in a pregnancy study.

The V gene is TRBV9, the J gene TRBJ2-7; possible D gene TRBD1, 5 bases. Germline V gene lookup returns CDR1 SGDLS and CDR2 YYNGEE. The germline V and J ends were trimmed by 4 bases and 3 bases, with 17 bases remaining between them. The CDR3 is 15 amino acids. The CDR3 loop is CASSTQAKGNYEQYF. In DNA, the CDR3 is TGTGCCAGCAGCACCCAGGCGAAGGGGAACTACGAGCAGTACTTC.

The chain links TRBV14 to TRBJ2-1, with D perhaps matching TRBD2 (6 bases). Germline V gene sequence: CDR1 SGHDN, CDR2 FVKESK. V was trimmed by 3 bases and J by 8 bases, leaving 20 bases between them. This CDR3 has 16 residues. CDR3 DNA: TGTGCCAGCAGCCAGGCTGGACTGGGATGGAGGGATGAGCAGTTCTTC. Amino acids: CASSQAGLGWRDEQFF.

The chain employs TRBV6-5 and TRBJ2-1; the D gene is possibly TRBD2 (6 bases). The CDR3 has 16 residues. Germline CDR1 and CDR2: MNHEY and SVGAGI. Trimming stripped 4 bases from V and 4 bases from J, with 17 bases between. CDR3 bases: TGTGCCAGCAGTTCGGAGGGCCCGCCGTTATACAATGAGCAGTTCTTC. Translated, it gives CASSSEGPPLYNEQFF.

The V and J genes are TRBV6-1 and TRBJ2-5; 7 nucleotides match TRBD2. V lost 1 base to trimming and J lost 5 bases; unmatched junction nucleotides: 7. This CDR3 is built from 15 residues. Germline V lookup: CDR1 MNHNS, CDR2 SASEGT. The DNA for the CDR3 is TGTGCCAGCAGTGAAGTTTCGGGAGGCGGGGAGACCCAGTACTTC. Protein sequence: CASSEVSGGGETQYF.

This chain links TRBV7-6 with TRBJ2-6, with 7 bases aligning to TRBD2. Looked up from germline, CDR1 is SGHVS and CDR2 is FNYEAQ. V dropped 1 base and J dropped 0; count of bases not matched to a gene: 6. CDR3 length: 18 amino acids. Written as DNA, the CDR3 is TGTGCCAGCAGCTTAGTGATAGCGGGCCACTCTGGGGCCAACGTCCTGACTTTC. It translates to CASSLVIAGHSGANVLTF.

In this sample, this clone turned up a few times. The rearrangement joins TRBV6-4 to TRBJ2-2; TRBD2 aligns across 8 bases. After removal of 5 bases from V and 7 bases from J, the junction contained 12 bases not matched to a gene. The CDR3 has 16 residues. Germline CDR1 reads MRHNA; CDR2 reads SNTAGT. The CDR3 DNA reads as TGTGCCAGCAGTCCAAACGGGGGGGAGACGGTCGGGGAGCTGTTTTTT. Translated, it gives CASSPNGGETVGELFF.

The V gene is TRBV25-1, the J gene TRBJ2-1; TRBD1 matches at 11 bases. The CDR3 runs to 15 residues. Germline-derived CDR1 and CDR2 are MGHDK and SYGVNS. V shed 7 bases and J 6 bases; nucleotides not matched to a gene: 8. Here the CDR3 reads CASTGGQGDVNEQFF. For the CDR3, the DNA is TGTGCCAGCACTGGGGGACAGGGGGATGTCAATGAGCAGTTCTTC.

This rearrangement joins TRBV29-1 to TRBJ2-6; D not resolved. Germline V CDR1 and CDR2: SQVTM, ANQGSEA. V was shortened by 6 bases and J by 0 bases, with 6 bases between the two germline ends. The CDR3 totals 13 residues. Here the CDR3 reads CSVDFSGANVLTF. CDR3 DNA sequence: TGCAGCGTCGACTTCTCTGGGGCCAACGTCCTGACTTTC.

The chain couples TRBV4-1 to TRBJ2-5; 7 bases map to TRBD1. The CDR3 contains 14 residues. V was clipped by 3 bases and J by 5 bases; unmatched bases: 6. Per germline, CDR1 MGHRA and CDR2 YSYEKL. The CDR3 coding sequence is TGCGCCAGCAGCCACTCGGACAGGCTGGAGACCCAGTACTTC. Translation gives CASSHSDRLETQYF.

CDR3 amino acids: CASSSKPTGRGTYEQYF. Here the CDR3 DNA reads TGTGCCAGCAGCTCCAAGCCCACAGGTAGAGGCACCTACGAGCAGTACTTC. The chain couples TRBV13 to TRBJ2-7, with D possibly TRBD1 on 5 matching bases. The CDR3 consists of 17 residues. Looked up from germline, CDR1 is PRHDT and CDR2 is FYEKMQ (reference sequence). V was cut by 4 bases and J by 2 bases, with 21 bases left in between.

The chain links TRBV4-3 to TRBJ1-4; possible D gene TRBD1, 6 bases. Trimming pared 0 bases from V and 6 bases from J, leaving 11 bases between. CDR1 and CDR2 (germline): LGHNA, YSLEER. This CDR3 spans 15 amino acids. CDR3 in DNA: TGCGCCAGCAGCCAAGAGGACAGAGAGGATGAAAAACTGTTTTTT. Amino acids: CASSQEDREDEKLFF.

This chain uses TRBV13 with TRBJ1-1; 8 nucleotides line up with TRBD1. The V and J ends lost 3 bases and 6 bases, in that order; junction bases with no gene match: 9. This CDR3 has 15 amino acids. Germline values: CDR1 PRHDT, CDR2 FYEKMQ (reference sequence). CDR3 sequence reads: CASSLGGQGQPEAFF. CDR3 DNA sequence: TGTGCCAGCAGCTTGGGCGGACAGGGCCAACCTGAAGCTTTCTTT. Complete variable domain (other parts from reference TRBV13 and TRBJ1-1): AAGVIQSPRHLIKEKRETATLKCYPIPRHDTVYWYQQGPGQDPQFLISFYEKMQSDKGSIPDRFSAQQFSDYHSELNMSSLELGDSALYFCASSLGGQGQPEAFFGQGTRLTVV.

V gene TRBV30 combines with J gene TRBJ1-2; D is unresolved. The CDR3 runs 14 residues. Germline-derived CDR1 and CDR2 are GTSNPN and SVGIG (reference sequence). Between the trimmed V and J ends, which lost 4 bases and 3 bases, there was a span of 15 bases. The CDR3 DNA follows: TGTGCCTGGACAATTCCGGGGTTGTACTATGGCTACACCTTC. Translation: CAWTIPGLYYGYTF.

The V gene is TRBV4-2, the J gene TRBJ1-2; 7 bases align to TRBD1. The V segment lost 4 bases and the J segment 3 bases; nucleotides outside the gene matches: 8. Germline V gene sequence: CDR1 LGHNA, CDR2 YNFKEQ. The CDR3 runs to 15 residues. CDR3 DNA sequence: TGTGCCAGCAGCCCAGAAAGGGGGCTGGACTATGGCTACACCTTC. It yields the protein CASSPERGLDYGYTF.

The V gene is TRBV9, the J gene TRBJ1-1; 11 bases are shared with TRBD1. The CDR3 loop spans 17 amino acids. Trimming at V came to 1 base and at J to 4 bases, leaving 9 bases not matched to a gene. Germline loops: CDR1 SGDLS, CDR2 YYNGEE. CDR3 DNA sequence: TGTGCCAGCAGCGTAAAGCAGGACAGGGGGCCGGGCACTGAAGCTTTCTTT. As protein: CASSVKQDRGPGTEAFF.

Note on this clone: The same CDR3 also results from other DNA sequences found in this sample. The chain uses TRBV9 and TRBJ2-7, with D possibly TRBD1 on 5 matching bases. The germline gives CDR1 SGDLS, CDR2 YYNGEE. V gave up 0 bases and J gave up 0 bases, with 7 bases separating them. The CDR3 has 14 residues. The CDR3 region has the DNA TGTGCCAGCAGCGTAGTAGGGGACTCCTACGAGCAGTACTTC. Translation gives CASSVVGDSYEQYF.